A selection of T cell receptor beta chains follows, all from one sample in a study of CD4 T cells in relation to SARS-CoV-2 and coronaviruses. Clones were sequenced by immunoSEQ multiplex PCR, and TCRdb holds only the in-frame ones, with some missing. This sample has around 20,000 clones, with about 78% found just once. Their antigens are not known. Input material: CD4+ T cells from PBMCs, cultured in vitro. Receptors were obtained from a human donor in good health. CDR3s leave out the opening cysteine and the closing phenylalanine or tryptophan.

V	J	CDR3
TRBV21-1	TRBJ2-7	ASSKGTPYEQY
TRBV3-1/TRBV3-2	TRBJ1-1	ASSQVGQGQGKAF
TRBV4-2	TRBJ2-3	ASSHSTSSNSDTQY
TRBV5-1	TRBJ2-3	ASRLTGVTDTQY
TRBV28	TRBJ2-3	ASRTGRLVTDTQY
TRBV4-2	TRBJ1-5	ASSQDTQSNQPQH
TRBV6-2/TRBV6-3	TRBJ1-3	ASSPGSLGNTIY
TRBV4-1	TRBJ1-4	ASSQDLRVGVGGYEKLF
TRBV5-4	TRBJ2-7	ASSNRASPYEQY
TRBV30	TRBJ1-2	AWSVPLGTHGYT
TRBV21-1	TRBJ1-4	ASSVGQGVAEKLF
TRBV5-1	TRBJ1-2	ASSHSGTDYGYT
TRBV24-1	TRBJ2-2	ATGNPSGAGELF
TRBV10-2	TRBJ1-2	ASSEPGQGLGGYT
TRBV19	TRBJ1-2	ASSPSATGGGYT
TRBV4-1	TRBJ2-6	ASSQVYPSSGANVLT
TRBV5-1	TRBJ2-7	ASSITGIYEQY
TRBV6-1	TRBJ2-1	ASSEMGGTVNEQF
TRBV10-2	TRBJ2-1	ASSGGTSGSWNEQF
TRBV5-4	TRBJ2-2	ASSGGLAGGNTGELF
TRBV19	TRBJ2-5	ASRPAGGRETQY
TRBV15	TRBJ1-3	ATSRDVVFGNTIY
TRBV12-5	TRBJ2-2	ASGLDRDRGTGELF
TRBV18	TRBJ1-1	ASSQGGSTEAF
TRBV4-2	TRBJ2-1	ASSQGLSGTSGTRGPYNEQF
TRBV19	TRBJ2-7	ASSARGPYEQY
TRBV11-3	TRBJ2-7	ASSHGRTGKREQY
TRBV9	TRBJ2-7	ASSAGTGNEQY
TRBV5-1	TRBJ2-7	ASSRQDGEQY
TRBV24-1	TRBJ1-2	ATSGTQRDTNYGYT
TRBV5-1	TRBJ2-5	ASSSGTSGGETQY
TRBV7-3	TRBJ2-4	ASSLGTGRNIQY
TRBV21-1	TRBJ2-7	ASSTTGVYEQY
TRBV7-3	TRBJ2-7	ASSLLGGQGISYEQY
TRBV5-1	TRBJ2-1	ASSLAWSSSYNEQF
TRBV10-1	TRBJ2-1	ASSELTGTLFF
TRBV4-2	TRBJ1-1	ASSQGKSNTEAF
TRBV5-1	TRBJ2-1	ASSLGGSGIGNNEQF
TRBV5-1	TRBJ2-2	ASSHRTGRSTGELF
TRBV27	TRBJ1-5	ASSPLGEQPQH
TRBV6-1	TRBJ2-3	ASSEGGTDTQY
TRBV2	TRBJ2-3	ASRFLAGGPADTQY